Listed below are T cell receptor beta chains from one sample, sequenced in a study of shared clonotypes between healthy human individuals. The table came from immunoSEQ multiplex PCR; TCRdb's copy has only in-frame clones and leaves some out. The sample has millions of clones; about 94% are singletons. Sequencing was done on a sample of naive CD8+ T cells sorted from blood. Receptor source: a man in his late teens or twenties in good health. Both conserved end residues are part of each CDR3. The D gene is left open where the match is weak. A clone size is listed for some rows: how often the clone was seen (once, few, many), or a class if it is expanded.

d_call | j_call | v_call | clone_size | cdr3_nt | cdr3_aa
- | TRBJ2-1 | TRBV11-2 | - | TGTGCCAGCAGTCTAGGTTCACCCACTGAGCAGTTCTTC | CASSLGSPTEQFF
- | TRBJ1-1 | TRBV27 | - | TGTGCCAGCAGTTTAAGGGCAGTCACTGAAGCTTTCTTT | CASSLRAVTEAFF
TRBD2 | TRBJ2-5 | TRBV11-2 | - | TGTGCCAGCAGCTTGACTAGCGGGGGGACCCAGTACTTC | CASSLTSGGTQYF
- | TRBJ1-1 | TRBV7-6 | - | TGTGCCAGCAGCTTAGAAGGCGGGGCTCATCCCACTGAAGCTTTCTTT | CASSLEGGAHPTEAFF
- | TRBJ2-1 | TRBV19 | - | TGTGCCAGTAGTCCGGACTCCTACAATGAGCAGTTCTTC | CASSPDSYNEQFF
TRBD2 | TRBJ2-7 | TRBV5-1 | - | TGCGCCAGCAGCTTGGGGCTAGCGGGCCCATCCTACGAGCAGTACTTC | CASSLGLAGPSYEQYF
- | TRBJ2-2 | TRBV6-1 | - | TGTGCCAGCAGTGATCCAGGGCGGACCGGGGAGCTGTTTTTT | CASSDPGRTGELFF
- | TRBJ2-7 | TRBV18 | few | TGTGCCAGCTCACCGCAGAATAAGGTGGGGGAGCAGTACTTC | CASSPQNKVGEQYF
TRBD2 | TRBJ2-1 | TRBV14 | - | TGTGCCAGCAGCTGGGGACTAGCGTATGAGCAGTTCTTC | CASSWGLAYEQFF
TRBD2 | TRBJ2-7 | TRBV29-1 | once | TGCAGCGTCGGGGGCCGACTAGCGGGAGATAGGAGTTTATCCTACGAGCAGTACTTC | CSVGGRLAGDRSLSYEQYF
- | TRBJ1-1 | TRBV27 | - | TGTGCCAGCAGGAGAGGGGGCACTGAAGCTTTCTTT | CASRRGGTEAFF
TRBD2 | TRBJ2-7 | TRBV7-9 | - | TGTGCCAGCAGCCTAGCCCCCCTAGGCGGGGGTTACGAGCAGTACTTC | CASSLAPLGGGYEQYF
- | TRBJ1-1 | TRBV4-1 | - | TGCGCCAGCAGCCCCGGCCAAGGGGCGGTTGAAGCTTTCTTT | CASSPGQGAVEAFF
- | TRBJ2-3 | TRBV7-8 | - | TGTGCCAGCACCCTATTAGGGCTGGGGGAGATCACAGATACGCAGTATTTT | CASTLLGLGEITDTQYF
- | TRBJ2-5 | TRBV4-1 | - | TGCGCCAGCAGCCAGGGCGAGGATTTGACCCAGTACTTC | CASSQGEDLTQYF
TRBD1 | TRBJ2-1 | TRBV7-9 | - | TGTGCCAGCAGCTCCGGACAGGGGAGGGATGAGCAGTTCTTC | CASSSGQGRDEQFF
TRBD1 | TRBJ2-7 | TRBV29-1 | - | TGCAGCGTTGAACGAGAGGGACAGGGGTCCTACGAGCAGTACTTC | CSVEREGQGSYEQYF
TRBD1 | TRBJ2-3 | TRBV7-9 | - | TGTGCCAGCAGCTTAGCTGGGACAGGGAACACAGATACGCAGTATTTT | CASSLAGTGNTDTQYF
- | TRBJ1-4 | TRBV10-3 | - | TGTGCCATCAGTGAGCCTGAGAACGAAAAACTGTTTTTT | CAISEPENEKLFF
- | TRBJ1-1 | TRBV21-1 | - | TGTGCCAGCAGCGGACAGGGGAACACTGAAGCTTTCTTT | CASSGQGNTEAFF
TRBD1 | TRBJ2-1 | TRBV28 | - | TGTGCCAGCAGTTCAGGACAGGGAGCGGTCAATGAGCAGTTCTTC | CASSSGQGAVNEQFF
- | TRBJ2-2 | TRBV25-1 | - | TGTGCCAGCAGTGAAGGGCTGAGAGTCGGGGAGCTGTTTTTT | CASSEGLRVGELFF
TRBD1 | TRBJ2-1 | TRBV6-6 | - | TGTGCCAGCAGTTGGTTACGGGACAGCTCCTACAATGAGCAGTTCTTC | CASSWLRDSSYNEQFF
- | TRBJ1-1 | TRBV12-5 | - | TGTGCTAGTGGTTTAGGGGACTACACTGAAGCTTTCTTT | CASGLGDYTEAFF
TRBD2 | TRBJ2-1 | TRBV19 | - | TGTGCCAGTAGTATAGATAGCGGGAGGGCCTATGAGCAGTTCTTC | CASSIDSGRAYEQFF
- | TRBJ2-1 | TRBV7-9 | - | TGTGCCAGCAGCTCGACTCCGAGCTCCTACAATGAGCAGTTCTTC | CASSSTPSSYNEQFF
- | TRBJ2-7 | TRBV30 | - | TGTGCCTGGAGTGATCCGCAGACTACCACCTACGAGCAGTACTTC | CAWSDPQTTTYEQYF
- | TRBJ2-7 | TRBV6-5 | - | TGTGCCAGCAGTCTACAACAGGGTACCTACGAGCAGTACTTC | CASSLQQGTYEQYF
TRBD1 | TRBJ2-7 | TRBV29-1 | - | TGCAGCGTTGTCGGACAGGACTCCTACGAGCAGTACTTC | CSVVGQDSYEQYF
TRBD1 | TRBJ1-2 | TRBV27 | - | TGTGCCAGCAGTACAAGGACGACAGGGGGCAGGAACTATGGCTACACCTTC | CASSTRTTGGRNYGYTF
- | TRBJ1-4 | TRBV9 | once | TGTGCCAGCAGCGTAGTTATGGACAGAACTAATGAAAAACTGTTTTTT | CASSVVMDRTNEKLFF
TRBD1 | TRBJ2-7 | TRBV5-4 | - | TGTGCCAGCAGCCTGGGACAGGGGAGGACCTACGAGCAGTACTTC | CASSLGQGRTYEQYF
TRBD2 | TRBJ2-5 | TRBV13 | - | TGTGCCAGCAGCCTCGGGACTACTATTCAAGAGACCCAGTACTTC | CASSLGTTIQETQYF
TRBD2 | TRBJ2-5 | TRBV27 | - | TGTGCCAGCAGTTTTGGCGGGGGTGTGGAGACCCAGTACTTC | CASSFGGGVETQYF
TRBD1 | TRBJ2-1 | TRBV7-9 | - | TGTGCCAGCAGCTTAGCGGGGACAGGCGATCTCTACAATGAGCAGTTCTTC | CASSLAGTGDLYNEQFF